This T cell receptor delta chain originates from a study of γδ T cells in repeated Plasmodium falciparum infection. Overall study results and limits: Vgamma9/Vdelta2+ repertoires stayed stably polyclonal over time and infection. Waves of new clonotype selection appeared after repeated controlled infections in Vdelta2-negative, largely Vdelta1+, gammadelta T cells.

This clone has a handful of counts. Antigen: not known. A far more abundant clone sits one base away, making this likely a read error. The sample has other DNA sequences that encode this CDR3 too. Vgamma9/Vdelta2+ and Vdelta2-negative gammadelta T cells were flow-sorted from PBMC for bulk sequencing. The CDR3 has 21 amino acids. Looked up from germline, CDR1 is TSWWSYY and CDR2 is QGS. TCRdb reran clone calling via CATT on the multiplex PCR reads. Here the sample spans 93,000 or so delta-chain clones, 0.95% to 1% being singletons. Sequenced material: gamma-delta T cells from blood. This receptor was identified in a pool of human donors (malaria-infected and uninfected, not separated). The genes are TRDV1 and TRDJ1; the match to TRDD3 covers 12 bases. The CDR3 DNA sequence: TGTGCTCTTGGAGAACTAAACCTACTGGGGGATACCTTATCTTACACCGATAAACTCATCTTT. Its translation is CALGELNLLGDTLSYTDKLIF.